The 32 T cell receptor beta chains presented below share a single source sample, sequenced in a study of blood T cell repertoires in COVID-19. Some clones are missing from TCRdb's copy, which holds only in-frame ones; the method was immunoSEQ multiplex PCR. The data contain around 130,000 clones, 88% of them singletons. The specimen was peripheral blood. All receptors derive from a man in his 60s with active or convalescent COVID-19.

This sequence joins TRBV7-9 and TRBJ2-2; the match to TRBD1 covers 9 bases. The CDR3 has 17 residues. Per the germline V gene, CDR1 is SEHNR and CDR2 is FQNEAQ (reference sequence). J lost 5 bases, V lost 3 bases, and 10 bases had no gene match. The CDR3 spells CASSLGRTGVGTGELFF. The CDR3 nucleotides read TGTGCCAGCAGCTTGGGACGGACAGGGGTTGGGACCGGGGAGCTGTTTTTT.

V is TRBV24-1 and J is TRBJ2-7; D might be TRBD2 (5 bases). The ends were cut back, 5 bases at V and 2 bases at J, with 15 bases in the middle. CDR3 size: 15 residues. From germline, CDR1 is KGHDR and CDR2 SFDVKD. The CDR3: CATSAPPRETYEQYF. The CDR3 DNA is TGTGCCACCAGTGCCCCGCCCCGGGAAACCTACGAGCAGTACTTC.

This chain uses TRBV30 with TRBJ1-5, with unresolved D. V lost 1 base and J 7 bases, leaving 14 bases between the germline ends. This CDR3 has 14 amino acids. CDR1 GTSNPN and CDR2 SVGIG come from the germline V gene (reference sequence). The CDR3 spells CAWSANGVSQPQHF. In DNA form, the CDR3 reads TGTGCCTGGAGTGCCAACGGGGTGAGCCAGCCCCAGCATTTT.

The V gene is TRBV7-3, the J gene TRBJ1-2, with D unresolved. The CDR3 spans 15 residues. The germline CDR1 and CDR2 sequences are SGHTA and FQGTGA. The V end lost 4 bases, the J end lost 2 bases, and 14 bases lay between the germline ends. CDR3 in amino acids: CASSSESTGNYGYTF. In DNA form, the CDR3 reads TGTGCCAGCAGCTCCGAGAGCACGGGGAACTATGGCTACACCTTC. Drawing the rest from reference TRBV7-3 and TRBJ1-2, the complete variable domain is GAGVSQTPSNKVTEKGKYVELRCDPISGHTALYWYRQSLGQGPEFLIYFQGTGAADDSGLPNDRFFAVRPEGSVSTLKIQRTERGDSAVYLCASSSESTGNYGYTFGSGTRLTVV.

This chain joins TRBV3-1 (or the pseudogene TRBV3-2) and TRBJ2-5; 14 positions agree with TRBD2. CDR3 length: 18 amino acids. CDR1 is LGHDT, CDR2 YNNKEL, per germline (reference sequence). The V segment lost 4 bases and the J segment 2 bases; nucleotides outside the gene matches: 9. CDR3 nucleotides: TGTGCCAGCAGCCTGGGACTAGCGGGAGCGGGCATACAAGAGACCCAGTACTTC. Translation gives CASSLGLAGAGIQETQYF.

The V and J genes are TRBV18 and TRBJ2-1; 7 nucleotides line up with TRBD1. J gave up 0 bases and V 4 bases, and 0 bases lay outside the gene matches. The CDR3 length is 14 residues. CDR1 is KGHSH, CDR2 LQKENI, per germline. CDR3 protein: CASSRDSSYNEQFF. For the CDR3, the DNA is TGTGCCAGCTCACGGGACAGCTCCTACAATGAGCAGTTCTTC. Based on the CDR3 plus reference TRBV18 and TRBJ2-1, the full variable domain is NAGVMQNPRHLVRRRGQEARLRCSPMKGHSHVYWYRQLPEEGLKFMVYLQKENIIDESGMPKERFSAEFPKEGPSILRIQQVVRGDSAAYFCASSRDSSYNEQFFGPGTRLTVL.

The table lists this clone with a count of one. The chain carries TRBV24-1 and TRBJ2-3, with TRBD2 matching 10 bases. From germline, CDR1 is KGHDR and CDR2 SFDVKD. The CDR3 has 15 residues. V was clipped by 5 bases and J by 5 bases; unmatched bases: 6. CDR3: CATSAASGSGDTQYF. CDR3 bases: TGTGCCACCAGTGCGGCTAGCGGGAGTGGAGATACGCAGTATTTT.

Turning to this clone: Additional DNA sequences in this sample encode the identical CDR3. The DNA of the CDR3 is TGTGCCACCAGTGATTTCAGATATGGCTACACCTTC. Translated: CATSDFRYGYTF. The gene calls are TRBV24-1 and TRBJ1-2, with no clear D. Trimming left V 1 base short and J 5 bases short, with 4 bases between. CDR1 and CDR2 from the germline V gene are KGHDR and SFDVKD. The CDR3 length is 12 residues.

This clone has a single count. V is TRBV5-1 and J is TRBJ2-3; 8 bases map to TRBD2. CDR1 is SGHRS, CDR2 YFSETQ, per germline. V lost 4 bases to trimming and J lost 4 bases; unmatched junction nucleotides: 8. This CDR3 contains 15 residues. The CDR3 coding sequence is TGCGCCAGCAGCCGGGGGGCGGGAGGTTCAGATACGCAGTATTTT. Its translation is CASSRGAGGSDTQYF.

This chain joins TRBV20-1 and TRBJ1-1, with D possibly TRBD1 on 5 matching bases. CDR1 is DFQATT, CDR2 SNEGSKA, per germline (reference sequence). Trimming stripped 1 base from V and 11 bases from J, with 11 bases between. The CDR3 runs 11 residues. CDR3 residues: CSARGGVSAFF. The CDR3 DNA follows: TGCAGTGCTAGAGGGGGGGTCTCGGCTTTCTTT.

The chain employs TRBV4-2 and TRBJ1-1, with 8 bases aligning to TRBD1. The V segment lost 0 bases and the J segment 3 bases; nucleotides outside the gene matches: 12. CDR3 size: 18 residues. Germline CDR1 reads LGHNA; CDR2 reads YNFKEQ. The CDR3 spells CASSQDSLRQGLYTEAFF. The CDR3 DNA reads TGTGCCAGCAGCCAAGATTCCCTACGACAGGGGTTATACACTGAAGCTTTCTTT.

The V call is TRBV5-5, the J call TRBJ2-7; 11 bases line up with TRBD2. Germline CDR1 reads SGHKS; CDR2 reads YYEKEE (reference sequence). This CDR3 has 15 amino acids. Unmatched junction bases numbered 7, after V lost 4 bases and J lost 4 bases. Here the CDR3 DNA reads TGTGCCAGCAGCATAGCGGGAGGGAATATTTACGAGCAGTACTTC. Its translation: CASSIAGGNIYEQYF.

This chain joins TRBV3-1 (or the pseudogene TRBV3-2) and TRBJ2-2; 8 bases agree with TRBD2. This CDR3 has 17 amino acids. Germline V CDR1 and CDR2: LGHDT, YNNKEL (reference sequence). Trimming removed 4 bases from V and 6 bases from J; junction bases left unmatched: 13. DNA for the CDR3: TGTGCCAGCAGCCGAAGGTCCGGGACTAGGGTGTCCGGGGAGCTGTTTTTT. This encodes CASSRRSGTRVSGELFF.

V is TRBV5-1 and J is TRBJ2-1, with 7 bases aligning to TRBD2. CDR3 length equals 14 residues. Unmatched junction bases numbered 2, after V lost 1 base and J lost 4 bases. CDR1 SGHRS and CDR2 YFSETQ come from the germline V gene. The chain's CDR3 is CASSLTLAYNEQFF. CDR3 nucleotide sequence: TGCGCCAGCAGCTTGACACTAGCGTACAATGAGCAGTTCTTC. Together with reference TRBV5-1 and TRBJ2-1, the CDR3 gives the full variable domain: KAGVTQTPRYLIKTRGQQVTLSCSPISGHRSVSWYQQTPGQGLQFLFEYFSETQRNKGNFPGRFSGRQFSNSRSEMNVSTLELGDSALYLCASSLTLAYNEQFFGPGTRLTVL.

V usage is TRBV4-3 and J usage is TRBJ2-1, with 7 bases aligning to TRBD2. CDR3 size: 14 residues. The germline gives CDR1 LGHNA, CDR2 YSLEER. V shed 0 bases, J shed 7 bases, and the junction held 3 bases outside the gene matches. The CDR3 protein is CASSQDWRENEQFF. CDR3 in DNA: TGCGCCAGCAGCCAAGACTGGCGGGAGAATGAGCAGTTCTTC.

The rearrangement joins TRBV6-5 to TRBJ1-5; no definite D call. The CDR3 runs to 14 residues. Trimming removed 7 bases from V and 6 bases from J, with 16 bases in between. From germline, CDR1 is MNHEY and CDR2 SVGAGI. CDR3 sequence reads: CASTISGGGQPQHF. Written as DNA, the CDR3 is TGTGCCAGCACTATTAGTGGTGGAGGTCAGCCCCAGCATTTT.

The chain links TRBV11-2 to TRBJ2-7; D perhaps matches TRBD2 (5 bases). CDR1 and CDR2 from the germline V gene are SGHAT and FQNNGV. This CDR3 is 13 amino acids long. V lost 2 bases and J 10 bases, leaving 15 bases between the germline ends. The chain's CDR3 is CASSLRGRGEQYF. In DNA form, the CDR3 reads TGTGCCAGCAGCTTACGAGGGCGTGGTGAACAGTACTTC. The variable domain in full, with the rest retrieved from reference TRBV11-2 and TRBJ2-7, is EAGVAQSPRYKIIEKRQSVAFWCNPISGHATLYWYQQILGQGPKLLIQFQNNGVVDDSQLPKDRFSAERLKGVDSTLKIQPAKLEDSAVYLCASSLRGRGEQYFGPGTRLTVT.

The CDR3 reads CASSPGTGGYSPLHF. CDR3 DNA: TGTGCCAGCAGTCCAGGGACAGGGGGTTATTCACCCCTCCACTTT. This rearrangement joins TRBV28 to TRBJ1-6; 11 bases agree with TRBD1. The CDR3 is made up of 15 amino acids. The germline gives CDR1 MDHEN, CDR2 SYDVKM. After removal of 5 bases from V and 8 bases from J, the junction contained 5 bases not matched to a gene.

The count of this clone is one. The chain carries TRBV4-1 and TRBJ2-5; 7 nucleotides agree with TRBD2. V was pared by 4 bases and J by 5 bases, with 7 bases of the junction left unmatched. Per the germline V gene, CDR1 is MGHRA and CDR2 is YSYEKL. The length of the CDR3 is 14 residues. The chain's CDR3 is CASSRGTTAETQYF. CDR3 nucleotides: TGCGCCAGCAGCCGTGGGACTACCGCGGAGACCCAGTACTTC.

The chain uses TRBV28 and TRBJ2-3, with 8 bases identical to TRBD1. The germline V gene has CDR1 MDHEN and CDR2 SYDVKM. With 5 bases clipped from V and 1 base from J, the junction kept 5 bases outside the gene matches. The CDR3 runs 15 residues. As DNA, the CDR3 is TGTGCCAGCAGTCCGCCGGGACAGGGCACAGATACGCAGTATTTT. Translating gives CASSPPGQGTDTQYF.

This chain joins TRBV19 and TRBJ2-1, with 9 bases identical to TRBD1. V trimming: 10 bases; J trimming: 5 bases; junction bases outside the gene matches: 6. The CDR3 extends over 13 amino acids. Germline loops: CDR1 LNHDA, CDR2 SQIVND (reference sequence). DNA for the CDR3: TGTGCCACAACGGACAGGGGACACAATGAGCAGTTCTTC. It yields the protein CATTDRGHNEQFF.

The CDR3 nucleotides are TGTGCCAGTAGTATCGTGGAGCCTTGGGGGGAACTGTTTTTT. Translation gives CASSIVEPWGELFF. The chain employs TRBV19 and TRBJ1-4; D might be TRBD1 (5 bases). Germline values: CDR1 LNHDA, CDR2 SQIVND (reference sequence). The CDR3 loop spans 14 amino acids. V was clipped by 3 bases and J by 12 bases, with 17 bases between them. Combining the CDR3 with reference TRBV19 and TRBJ1-4 gives the whole variable domain DGGITQSPKYLFRKEGQNVTLSCEQNLNHDAMYWYRQDPGQGLRLIYYSQIVNDFQKGDIAEGYSVSREKKESFPLTVTSAQKNPTAFYLCASSIVEPWGELFFGSGTQLSVL.

This clone was recorded a few times. The V and J genes are TRBV27 and TRBJ2-7, with a tentative D call TRBD1 (5 bases). The V end lost 3 bases, the J end lost 0 bases, and 12 bases lay between the germline ends. The CDR3 extends over 15 amino acids. Germline V gene sequence: CDR1 MNHEY, CDR2 SMNVEV (reference sequence). CDR3 protein: CASSLGQASSYEQYF. CDR3 DNA: TGTGCCAGCAGTTTGGGGCAGGCGAGCTCCTACGAGCAGTACTTC.

The rearrangement joins TRBV3-1 (or the pseudogene TRBV3-2) to TRBJ2-7; possible D gene TRBD1, 6 bases. This CDR3 spans 14 amino acids. Per germline, CDR1 LGHDT and CDR2 YNNKEL (reference sequence). Trimming took 4 bases from V and 2 from J, leaving 12 bases between them. CDR3 sequence reads: CASSRTGQTYEQYF. In DNA form, the CDR3 reads TGTGCCAGCAGCCGTACGGGACAAACCTACGAGCAGTACTTC.

V gene TRBV5-4 combines with J gene TRBJ2-7; the match to TRBD2 covers 10 bases. The CDR3 length is 16 residues. Germline lookup yields CDR1 SGHNT and CDR2 YYREEE (reference sequence). The J segment lost 0 bases and the V segment lost 6 bases, leaving 9 bases of the junction unmatched. The CDR3, as DNA: TGTGCCAGCAAGCGCGGGACTAGCGCCAGCTCCTACGAGCAGTACTTC. Protein: CASKRGTSASSYEQYF. The full variable domain, in which reference TRBV5-4 and TRBJ2-7 provide the parts outside the CDR3, is ETGVTQSPTHLIKTRGQQVTLRCSSQSGHNTVSWYQQALGQGPQFIFQYYREEENGRGNFPPRFSGLQFPNYSSELNVNALELDDSALYLCASKRGTSASSYEQYFGPGTRLTVT.

The genes are TRBV28 and TRBJ2-7; D unclear. The CDR3 has 13 amino acids. Between the trimmed V and J ends, which lost 1 base and 3 bases, there was a span of 7 bases. Germline CDR1 MDHEN, CDR2 SYDVKM. CDR3 residues: CASSLFPIYEQYF. The CDR3 nucleotides are TGTGCCAGCAGTTTATTCCCTATCTACGAGCAGTACTTC.

This sequence joins TRBV10-3 and TRBJ2-1; D not certain. The length of the CDR3 is 12 residues. From germline, CDR1 is ENHRY and CDR2 SYGVKD. V lost 4 bases to trimming and J lost 6 bases, with 7 bases between them. The CDR3 is CAISVPGNEQFF. DNA of the CDR3: TGTGCCATCAGTGTCCCAGGCAATGAGCAGTTCTTC.

The chain links TRBV29-1 to TRBJ1-3, with no clear D. Trimming shortened V by 0 bases and J by 1 base, and 10 bases separated the two germline ends. The length of the CDR3 is 15 residues. In germline, CDR1 is SQVTM, CDR2 ANQGSEA. This CDR3 reads CSVEDGFQSGNTIYF. CDR3 in DNA: TGCAGCGTTGAAGATGGCTTCCAGTCTGGAAACACCATATATTTT.

The V gene is TRBV5-1, the J gene TRBJ2-3; TRBD1 agrees at 10 bases. Germline V gives CDR1 SGHRS, CDR2 YFSETQ. V shed 4 bases, J shed 6 bases, and the junction held 11 bases outside the gene matches. The CDR3 contains 16 residues. The CDR3 DNA reads TGCGCCAGCAGCACGACCGGGACAGGGGTCTCGGATACGCAGTATTTT. Translation gives CASSTTGTGVSDTQYF.

The chain uses TRBV7-9 and TRBJ2-1; 10 bases are a match to TRBD2. The ends lost 2 bases at V and 6 bases at J; junction bases unmatched: 1. CDR1 is SEHNR, CDR2 FQNEAQ, per germline (reference sequence). This CDR3 is built from 14 residues. The CDR3 loop is CASSLLAGVNEQFF. Here the CDR3 DNA reads TGTGCCAGCAGCTTACTAGCGGGAGTCAATGAGCAGTTCTTC.

The chain employs TRBV11-2 and TRBJ2-7; a possible D gene is TRBD2 (6 bases). The V gene's germline CDR1 is SGHAT and CDR2 FQNNGV. The CDR3 has 15 residues. Trimming removed 0 bases from V and 4 bases from J, with 13 bases in between. The CDR3 loop is CASSLDGWGRYEQYF. CDR3 bases: TGTGCCAGCAGCTTAGATGGTTGGGGGAGGTACGAGCAGTACTTC.

This clone was seen only a few times. This chain joins TRBV27 and TRBJ2-7; 11 bases align to TRBD1. CDR3 length: 16 amino acids. V gave up 0 bases and J gave up 3 bases; unmatched junction bases: 4. Germline assignment: CDR1 MNHEY and CDR2 SMNVEV (reference sequence). The CDR3 DNA is TGTGCCAGCAGTTTATCGATGGGGACAGGGGGCTACGAGCAGTACTTC. Amino acid sequence: CASSLSMGTGGYEQYF.